The 27 T cell receptor beta chains given below trace back to one sample, sequenced in a study of cytomegalovirus exposure and HLA in healthy donors. Both 60 Vbeta primers and 13 Jbeta primers went into the PCR. Profiled with immunoSEQ multiplex PCR; TCRdb holds only in-frame clones, not every one. The sample lists approximately 130,000 clones, 65% to 85% occurring once. Specimen: PBMCs. The receptors were gathered from a man aged 50 or older in good health and CMV-seronegative.

The chain employs TRBV2 and TRBJ2-5; 10 positions agree with TRBD2. The trim removed 4 bases at V and 4 bases at J, leaving 6 bases unmatched. The CDR3 covers 15 residues. Per germline, CDR1 SNHLY and CDR2 FYNNEI. As DNA, the CDR3 is TGTGCCAGCAGTGCCCAGCGGGAGGGCAGAGAGACCCAGTACTTC. Encoded protein: CASSAQREGRETQYF.

This clone was found once. The rearrangement uses TRBV5-6 and TRBJ1-2, with 7 bases that match TRBD1. The CDR3 runs 13 residues. The germline V gene encodes CDR1 SGHDT and CDR2 YYEEEE. V shed 2 bases, J shed 6 bases, and the junction held 4 bases outside the gene matches. For the CDR3, the DNA is TGTGCCAGCAGCTTCGACAGGGCAAATGGCTACACCTTC. It specifies CASSFDRANGYTF.

This rearrangement joins TRBV6-1 to TRBJ2-5; 12 nucleotides line up with TRBD1. The J segment lost 5 bases and the V segment lost 8 bases, leaving 3 bases of the junction unmatched. Germline assignment: CDR1 MNHNS and CDR2 SASEGT. This CDR3 region has 13 residues. The CDR3 reads CASWGQGAETQYF. The CDR3 nucleotides are TGTGCCAGCTGGGGACAGGGGGCTGAGACCCAGTACTTC.

J is TRBJ1-1 and V is TRBV4-1; a weak D match, TRBD1 (6 bases). The V end was cut by 2 bases, the J end by 7 bases, with 14 bases between. The CDR3 runs to 14 residues. Germline-derived CDR1 and CDR2 are MGHRA and YSYEKL. The CDR3 nucleotides read TGCGCCAGCAGCCAACAAGACAGGAGAGGTGAAGCTTTCTTT. This encodes CASSQQDRRGEAFF.

This clone occurred a few times. The genes are TRBV18 and TRBJ2-5; the D is unclear. The CDR3 is 12 amino acids. V was pared by 5 bases and J by 4 bases, with 8 bases between. Germline V lookup: CDR1 KGHSH, CDR2 LQKENI. The CDR3 sequence is CASSERAETQYF. As DNA, the CDR3 is TGTGCCAGCTCAGAGCGAGCAGAGACCCAGTACTTC.

This clone has just a few counts. The V call is TRBV20-1, the J call TRBJ2-7; D possibly corresponds to TRBD2 (5 bases). The germline V and J ends were trimmed by 1 base and 7 bases, with 5 bases remaining between them. Germline V gene data show CDR1 as DFQATT and CDR2 as SNEGSKA (reference sequence). This CDR3 has 10 amino acids. The CDR3 coding sequence is TGCAGTGCTAGAGCGGGAGAGCAGTACTTC. It specifies CSARAGEQYF.

Many counts were recorded for this clone. This sequence joins TRBV10-3 and TRBJ2-1, with 12 bases lining up with TRBD2. Germline V gene sequence: CDR1 ENHRY, CDR2 SYGVKD. The junction had 6 bases not matched to a gene; V was cut back by 9 bases and J by 6 bases. CDR3 length: 14 amino acids. The CDR3 DNA reads as TGTGCCATTGGACTAGCGGGAAGTATCAATGAGCAGTTCTTC. Translated, it gives CAIGLAGSINEQFF.

The sample holds a few counts of this clone. V gene TRBV4-1 combines with J gene TRBJ2-1; 11 bases line up with TRBD2. The CDR3 loop spans 15 amino acids. The V and J ends lost 1 base and 10 bases, in that order; junction bases with no gene match: 6. Germline-derived CDR1 and CDR2 are MGHRA and YSYEKL. The CDR3, as DNA: TGCGCCAGCAGCCAAGTTACTAGCGGGAGCGGGGAGCAGTTCTTC. Translation gives CASSQVTSGSGEQFF.

This clone showed up just a few times. This chain uses TRBV27 with TRBJ2-1; 8 positions match TRBD2. The CDR3 spans 13 residues. CDR1 MNHEY and CDR2 SMNVEV come from the germline V gene (reference sequence). The V gene end was trimmed by 11 bases and the J gene end by 7 bases; junction bases not matched to a gene: 10. The CDR3 is CASSPGTRNEQFF. The CDR3 DNA reads as TGTGCCTCCTCCCCGGGGACTAGAAATGAGCAGTTCTTC.

This chain joins TRBV12-5 and TRBJ2-1; perhaps TRBD2 as D (6 bases). This CDR3 spans 19 amino acids. V shed 1 base and J shed 6 bases, with 25 bases lying between them. In germline, CDR1 is LGHNT, CDR2 FRNRAP. The CDR3 sequence is CASGLALLALGSGPNEQFF. The DNA for the CDR3 is TGTGCTAGTGGTTTGGCCCTACTAGCTTTGGGGAGTGGTCCCAATGAGCAGTTCTTC.

This clone was observed a few times. The chain is built from TRBV30 and TRBJ2-4; D uncertain. CDR1 and CDR2 (germline): GTSNPN, SVGIG (reference sequence). The CDR3 sequence is 15 residues long. Trimming removed 0 bases from V and 1 base from J, with 10 bases in between. CDR3 DNA: TGTGCCTGGAGTGTAAACGGTTGGGCCAAAAACATTCAGTACTTC. Protein sequence: CAWSVNGWAKNIQYF.

This chain connects TRBV6-1 to TRBJ2-7; 9 positions match TRBD1. From germline, CDR1 is MNHNS and CDR2 SASEGT. Trimming removed 3 bases from V and 6 bases from J; junction bases left unmatched: 12. The CDR3 length is 16 residues. CDR3 bases: TGTGCCAGCAGTGACTGGAACCGGGACAGGGTACGCGAGCAGTACTTC. As protein: CASSDWNRDRVREQYF.

A few counts support this clone. CDR3 sequence (DNA): TGTGCCAGCAGGCTGGACAGCATTCATCAGCCCCAGCATTTT. It translates to CASRLDSIHQPQHF. The chain links TRBV6-1 to TRBJ1-5; D perhaps matches TRBD1 (6 bases). Per germline, CDR1 MNHNS and CDR2 SASEGT. The length of the CDR3 is 14 residues. Trimming left V 6 bases short and J 5 bases short, with 14 bases between.

The chain recombines TRBV18 with TRBJ2-7; 7 bases line up with TRBD1. V lost 3 bases and J lost 4; bases outside the gene matches: 9. The CDR3 length is 15 residues. Germline V gene sequence: CDR1 KGHSH, CDR2 LQKENI. The CDR3 nucleotides read TGTGCCAGCTCACCTAGTAGGGACAGTTCATACGAGCAGTACTTC. Translated, it gives CASSPSRDSSYEQYF.

The chain carries TRBV18 and TRBJ2-2, with D perhaps TRBD1 (5 bases). Germline values: CDR1 KGHSH, CDR2 LQKENI. The CDR3 totals 19 residues. The germline V and J ends were trimmed by 3 bases and 0 bases, with 20 bases remaining between them. CDR3 loop: CASSPTVGRVTANTGELFF. CDR3 coding DNA: TGTGCCAGCTCACCTACCGTGGGCAGGGTTACCGCGAACACCGGGGAGCTGTTTTTT.

V gene TRBV5-1 combines with J gene TRBJ2-7; tentative D call: TRBD1 (5 bases). Germline CDR1 SGHRS, CDR2 YFSETQ. The CDR3 has 13 residues. V lost 3 bases to trimming and J lost 7 bases, with 14 bases between them. Written as DNA, the CDR3 is TGCGCCAGCAGCTGGACCGGGCCAGGGGAGCAGTACTTC. As protein: CASSWTGPGEQYF.

The chain employs TRBV5-1 and TRBJ1-1, with TRBD1 matching over 7 bases. CDR1 and CDR2 from the germline V gene are SGHRS and YFSETQ. Germline trimming cut 0 bases from V and 6 bases from J; bases unmatched to any gene: 8. The CDR3 totals 15 residues. CDR3 in DNA: TGCGCCAGCAGCTTGGACCAGGGGGTAGTTGCTGAAGCTTTCTTT. Encoded protein: CASSLDQGVVAEAFF.

The V and J genes are TRBV6-1 and TRBJ2-2, with 8 positions matching TRBD1. The germline gives CDR1 MNHNS, CDR2 SASEGT. The CDR3 has 15 residues. The ends lost 7 bases at V and 1 base at J; junction bases unmatched: 5. CDR3 nucleotides: TGTGCCAGCACTAGGACAGGGAAGAACACCGGGGAGCTGTTTTTT. This gives the protein CASTRTGKNTGELFF.

The chain combines TRBV29-1 with TRBJ2-6; TRBD1 agrees at 8 bases. V was clipped by 7 bases and J by 0 bases; unmatched bases: 11. The CDR3 has 17 amino acids. Germline values: CDR1 SQVTM, CDR2 ANQGSEA. The CDR3 loop is CSALVRGPHSGANVLTF. The CDR3 region has the DNA TGCAGCGCGCTAGTCAGGGGGCCCCACTCTGGGGCCAACGTCCTGACTTTC.

Comment on this clone: Other DNA sequences of this sample code for an identical CDR3. The chain carries TRBV29-1 and TRBJ2-7; TRBD1 is a possible D gene (6 bases). Germline CDR1 SQVTM, CDR2 ANQGSEA. Trimming removed 4 bases from V and 1 base from J, with 14 bases in between. CDR3 length equals 14 residues. CDR3 sequence: CSVGSQGGSYEQYF. DNA for the CDR3: TGCAGCGTTGGATCACAGGGTGGATCCTACGAGCAGTACTTC.

Only one count was recorded for this clone. CDR3: CASSETAGGKNIQYF. The CDR3 nucleotides read TGCGCCAGCAGTGAGACGGCAGGGGGCAAAAACATTCAGTACTTC. This chain uses TRBV10-1 with TRBJ2-4; 7 bases are a match to TRBD1. The trim removed 2 bases at V and 3 bases at J, leaving 4 bases unmatched. Germline V gives CDR1 WNHNN, CDR2 SYGVQD (reference sequence). The CDR3 totals 15 residues.

CDR3 sequence reads: CASRRGTGDTGELFF. The CDR3 coding sequence is TGTGCCAGCCGTCGAGGGACAGGGGACACCGGGGAGCTGTTTTTT. J is TRBJ2-2 and V is TRBV2, with TRBD1 identical over 10 bases. The CDR3 is 15 amino acids. Germline assignment: CDR1 SNHLY and CDR2 FYNNEI. V was clipped by 8 bases and J by 3 bases; unmatched bases: 6.

The gene calls are TRBV28 and TRBJ2-5, with 14 positions matching TRBD2. The V gene's germline CDR1 is MDHEN and CDR2 SYDVKM. The CDR3 length is 19 residues. V lost 5 bases, J lost 5 bases, and 16 bases stayed unmatched. CDR3 protein: CASSHARGTSGGEVETQYF. The CDR3 bases are TGTGCCAGCAGTCACGCTCGGGGGACTAGCGGGGGAGAGGTGGAGACCCAGTACTTC.

The chain joins TRBV4-3 to TRBJ2-2, with 11 bases lining up with TRBD2. CDR1 and CDR2 (germline): LGHNA, YSLEER. There are 18 residues in the CDR3. Trimming cost V 4 bases and J 7 bases; bases outside gene matches: 14. The CDR3 DNA is TGCGCCAGCAGCCTCCGGAAGATAGCGGGAGGGCCGAACGGGGAGCTGTTTTTT. It is translated as CASSLRKIAGGPNGELFF.

The V call is TRBV10-3, the J call TRBJ1-1; the match to TRBD1 covers 7 bases. In germline, CDR1 is ENHRY, CDR2 SYGVKD. The V segment lost 7 bases and the J segment 1 base; nucleotides outside the gene matches: 12. The CDR3 is made up of 16 amino acids. CDR3 nucleotides: TGTGCCATCACCTCGAGGGACAGAATCGCGAACACTGAAGCTTTCTTT. Amino acids: CAITSRDRIANTEAFF.

The chain combines TRBV5-1 with TRBJ2-3; no clear D. The CDR3 is 11 residues long. Germline CDR1 SGHRS, CDR2 YFSETQ. Between the trimmed V and J ends, which lost 6 bases and 0 bases, there was a span of 2 bases. The DNA of the CDR3 is TGCGCCAGCACTAGCACAGATACGCAGTATTTT. It encodes CASTSTDTQYF.

This chain joins TRBV19 and TRBJ2-3; TRBD2 matches 9 bases. This CDR3 region has 16 residues. Germline CDR1 LNHDA, CDR2 SQIVND (reference sequence). The V segment lost 5 bases and the J segment 0 bases; nucleotides outside the gene matches: 6. The CDR3 nucleotides are TGTGCCAGTAGTTCCAGAGCGGGAGGAAGCACAGATACGCAGTATTTT. Its translation is CASSSRAGGSTDTQYF.